Listed here is a single T cell receptor (beta chain). What this receptor recognizes is not known. No base qualities exist here, and no much larger clone lies one base off it. Library creation used 5' RACE. The sample was run on an Illumina HiSeq 2500. The second PCR ran for about 6 to 11 cycles and used a J-beta primer mix along with a sample-barcoded 5' primer. Each TCR beta cDNA molecule received a unique molecular identifier from a template-switch 5' adaptor carrying 12 random nucleotides. Each sample yielded at least 2.5 million CDR3-containing paired-end reads. The Mint cDNA synthesis kit, primed by a TRBC-specific oligonucleotide, was used to synthesize first-strand cDNA from all RNA. All cDNA was treated with uracil-DNA glycosylase and then went through a first 18-cycle PCR with the universal primers M1SS and BC2_uni_R. Concerning the study's data processing: For normalization, 1 million high-quality reads were randomly selected from each sample, with every read carrying a distinct molecular identifier. Reads with shared molecular identifiers were discarded instead of being binned into consensus sequences. MiTCR, with a Q25 quality threshold and the strictest error-elimination algorithm, was used for CDR3 identification, clonotype clustering and error correction. A nonparametric unseen species model with Euler transformation was used to estimate a lower bound on total TCR beta diversity. Using fastp at Q25 and MiXCR, TCRdb reprocessed the public reads and kept productive beta chains. Each entry is one CDR3 protein sequence, shown with its most common DNA and genes. These V and J calls originate from TCRdb's pipeline instead of the authors' own analysis. The sample table contains about 680,000 distinct CDR3 sequences; only one count was recorded for around 49% of them. The biggest ten clones account for roughly 30% of the sample.

The entry originates in a study of blood T cells in healthy people across ages (dated by TCRdb to between 2014 and 2016). As for the study more broadly: In model experiments, template switching captured about one uniquely barcoded TCR beta cDNA molecule for every two T cells. Age-related changes in TCR beta repertoire diversity were measured in the study by deep sequencing normalized with unique cDNA molecular identifiers. Donors were grouped into four age groups: young (average approximately 15 years), middle-aged (roughly 37), aged (approximately 67) and long-lived (around 80). To avoid experimental bias, donors of different ages were distributed randomly across sequencing lanes. Two additional independent replicas of 1 million unique cDNA reads from the same blood draw were analyzed for two donors (one aged 18 to 29 and one aged 80 or older).

CDR1 KGHDR and CDR2 SFDVKD are derived from the germline V gene. The CDR3 goes from the cysteine to the phenylalanine over 13 residues. The CDR3 DNA has 39 bases and is translated from base 1. Trimming costs V 7 bases and J 1 base, and their ends lie 9 bases apart. Systemically healthy Caucasian individuals from Russia, 35 to 40 in total and aged about 6 to 95 years, were included as donors. Each donor gave about 9.7 milliliters of peripheral blood, drawn into EDTA-treated Vacutainer tubes. PBMCs were isolated by Ficoll-Paque density-gradient centrifugation, with at least 7 million obtained per sample. Trizol reagent was used to extract total RNA from PBMCs, with at least 6 micrograms per sample. For every donor, an aliquot of PBMCs went through flow cytometry to measure the percentages of naive CD45RAhigh/CD27high T cells. The research as a whole found: Compared with the aged group, more naive CD4+ T cells, fewer expanded clones and increased TCR diversity were shown by the long-lived group, suggesting age selection. Since profiling was done on bulk unsorted PBMCs, naive and antigen-experienced compartments could not be conclusively compared. As age increased, observed TCR beta diversity per million T cells dropped in a roughly linear way, and a significant reduction was already evident by age 40. Total diversity estimates from one million sequenced T cells were considered lower bounds and underestimates. Because donor CMV infection status was unknown, age-related changes in expanded clonotypes were potentially confounded. Observed TCR beta diversity correlated strongly with the percentage of naive T cells measured by flow cytometry.

The sequencing input was blood. This chain joins TRBV24-1 to TRBJ1-1, and the D gene may be TRBD1, 5 bases matching. The TCR sequence derives from an older woman in good health. The CDR3 reads CATRTAANTEAFF. The DNA sequence reads TGTGCCACCAGGACAGCTGCGAACACTGAAGCTTTCTTT.